This passage covers 23 T cell receptor beta chains from one sample sequenced in a study of blood T cell repertoires in COVID-19. The method was immunoSEQ multiplex PCR; TCRdb's version includes in-frame clones alone and lacks a portion of them. Of roughly 340,000 clones listed, over 70% are singletons. Sample: peripheral blood. These receptor sequences come from a woman in her 50s with COVID-19, enrolled during active disease.

The rearrangement uses TRBV29-1 and TRBJ1-4; maybe TRBD1 (5 bases). Deletions cut 3 bases from V and 7 bases from J, with 21 bases between. Per germline, CDR1 SQVTM and CDR2 ANQGSEA. This CDR3 has 16 amino acids. The DNA of the CDR3 is TGCAGCGTTGACGACCCCGCGACGGGGGGATCTGAAAAACTGTTTTTT. It specifies CSVDDPATGGSEKLFF.

The gene calls are TRBV21-1 and TRBJ1-6; no check of the table's D call, TRBD1, against the DNA was made. TRBV21-1 is given as a pseudogene. This CDR3 contains 15 residues. This CDR3 is CASSLPGHNNSPLHF. In DNA, the CDR3 is TGTGCCAGCAGCCTCCCGGGACATAATAATTCACCCCTCCACTTT.

The CDR3 region has the DNA TGTGCCACCAGTACCACAGGGCAGGGGACTGAAGCTTTCTTT. Protein: CATSTTGQGTEAFF. The J gene is TRBJ1-1, the V gene TRBV15; weak D call: TRBD1 (6 bases). V lost 6 bases, J lost 5 bases, and 16 bases lay in between. Germline V CDR1 and CDR2: LNHNV, YYDKDF (reference sequence). The CDR3 runs 14 residues. The full variable domain, with the rest looked up from reference TRBV15 and TRBJ1-1, is DAMVIQNPRYQVTQFGKPVTLSCSQTLNHNVMYWYQQKSSQAPKLLFHYYDKDFNNEADTPDNFQSRRPNTSFCFLDIRSPGLGDTAMYLCATSTTGQGTEAFFGQGTRLTVV.

The rearrangement links TRBV30 to TRBJ2-7; TRBD2 matches 10 bases. This CDR3 region has 13 residues. V was pared by 5 bases and J by 7 bases, with 8 bases of the junction left unmatched. CDR1 is GTSNPN and CDR2 is SVGIG in the germline V gene (reference sequence). CDR3: CAWLASGSGEQYF. CDR3 bases: TGTGCCTGGCTCGCTAGCGGGAGCGGGGAGCAGTACTTC.

The J gene is TRBJ1-6, the V gene TRBV3-1 (or the pseudogene TRBV3-2); 7 bases align to TRBD1. This CDR3 is built from 14 residues. Germline lookup yields CDR1 LGHDT and CDR2 YNNKEL (reference sequence). J was trimmed by 9 bases and V by 6 bases; bases with no gene match: 8. CDR3 loop: CASSPRGSGSPLHF. In DNA, the CDR3 is TGTGCCAGCAGTCCCAGGGGGTCAGGTTCACCCCTCCACTTT.

The chain is built from TRBV7-2 and TRBJ2-3; D remains unclear. CDR3 length: 15 residues. Germline CDR1 reads SGHTA; CDR2 reads FQGNSA. Trimming removed 2 bases from V and 0 bases from J, with 9 bases in between. The CDR3 coding sequence is TGTGCCAGCAGCTTAAACAGCTATAGCACAGATACGCAGTATTTT. Amino acid sequence: CASSLNSYSTDTQYF.

V and J are TRBV27 and TRBJ1-5, with D possibly TRBD1 on 6 matching bases. V was cut by 6 bases and J by 7 bases, with 19 bases left in between. The germline CDR1 and CDR2 sequences are MNHEY and SMNVEV (reference sequence). CDR3 size: 15 residues. CDR3 amino acids: CASRSVGASMQPQHF. As DNA, the CDR3 is TGTGCCAGCAGGTCCGTGGGGGCCTCAATGCAGCCCCAGCATTTT.

The genes are TRBV7-9 and TRBJ2-1; D is perhaps TRBD1 (6 bases). V was cut by 0 bases and J by 6 bases, with 15 bases left in between. This CDR3 is built from 16 residues. Germline V gene sequence: CDR1 SEHNR, CDR2 FQNEAQ (reference sequence). CDR3 DNA sequence: TGTGCCAGCAGCTTAGCGAGGTCAGGGGCGGTCAATGAGCAGTTCTTC. This gives the protein CASSLARSGAVNEQFF.

The CDR3 nucleotides read TGTGCCAGCAGTCCCGGGATAGACCCCAATCAGCCCCAGCATTTT. It is translated as CASSPGIDPNQPQHF. The chain recombines TRBV6-5 with TRBJ1-5; D is unclear. This CDR3 contains 15 residues. Trimming stripped 5 bases from V and 3 bases from J, with 14 bases between. CDR1 and CDR2 from the germline V gene are MNHEY and SVGAGI.

The V and J genes are TRBV27 and TRBJ2-1; no clear D gene. Germline V lookup: CDR1 MNHEY, CDR2 SMNVEV (reference sequence). CDR3 size: 11 residues. The germline V and J ends were trimmed by 3 bases and 7 bases, with 4 bases remaining between them. Here the CDR3 DNA reads TGTGCCAGCAGTTTCGTTAATGAGCAGTTCTTC. Amino acids: CASSFVNEQFF.

The J gene is TRBJ1-6, the V gene TRBV5-1; the D is unclear. Between the trimmed V and J ends, which lost 3 bases and 7 bases, there was a span of 20 bases. Germline loops: CDR1 SGHRS, CDR2 YFSETQ. CDR3 size: 17 residues. CDR3 protein: CASSSNIRTRGNSPLHF. CDR3 nucleotide sequence: TGCGCCAGCAGCTCCAATATTCGAACACGAGGAAATTCACCCCTCCACTTT.

This chain joins TRBV29-1 and TRBJ1-1; D is perhaps TRBD1 (5 bases). The CDR3 runs 14 residues. Trimming stripped 6 bases from V and 1 base from J, with 15 bases between. Germline V gene lookup returns CDR1 SQVTM and CDR2 ANQGSEA. This chain's CDR3 is CSVCREAGNTEAFF. DNA for the CDR3: TGCAGCGTCTGCAGGGAGGCCGGGAACACTGAAGCTTTCTTT.

Here the CDR3 DNA reads TGTGCCATCAGTGGGGGGGGGACTACCTACAATGAGCAGTTCTTC. It yields the protein CAISGGGTTYNEQFF. This chain connects TRBV10-3 to TRBJ2-1, with 7 bases matching TRBD2. CDR1 and CDR2 (germline): ENHRY, SYGVKD. V lost 4 bases to trimming and J lost 2 bases; unmatched junction nucleotides: 5. The CDR3 runs 15 residues.

The gene calls are TRBV6-6 and TRBJ2-7; 8 nucleotides match TRBD2. This CDR3 is built from 15 residues. After removal of 3 bases from V and 2 bases from J, the junction contained 6 bases not matched to a gene. Germline CDR1 MNHNY, CDR2 SVGAGI (reference sequence). CDR3 DNA: TGTGCCAGCAGTTATGGAACTAGCGGACCCTACGAGCAGTACTTC. Translated, it gives CASSYGTSGPYEQYF.

With regard to this clone: Other nucleotide sequences from this sample produce the same CDR3. The chain has TRBV18 and TRBJ2-1; unclear D gene. Germline V CDR1 and CDR2: KGHSH, LQKENI. This CDR3 region has 15 residues. V lost 2 bases to trimming and J lost 0 bases, with 8 bases between them. The CDR3 DNA reads TGTGCCAGCTCACCATTAGCTAGCTCCTACAATGAGCAGTTCTTC. This sequence encodes CASSPLASSYNEQFF. The entire variable domain, with the rest obtained from reference TRBV18 and TRBJ2-1, is as follows: NAGVMQNPRHLVRRRGQEARLRCSPMKGHSHVYWYRQLPEEGLKFMVYLQKENIIDESGMPKERFSAEFPKEGPSILRIQQVVRGDSAAYFCASSPLASSYNEQFFGPGTRLTVL.

J is TRBJ2-1 and V is TRBV4-1, with 13 positions matching TRBD2. This CDR3 is 18 amino acids long. V lost 8 bases and J lost 0; bases outside the gene matches: 10. Germline V gene lookup returns CDR1 MGHRA and CDR2 YSYEKL. This CDR3 is CASGTSGMGLGSYNEQFF. The CDR3, as DNA: TGCGCCAGCGGGACTAGCGGGATGGGGCTCGGCTCCTACAATGAGCAGTTCTTC.

V usage is TRBV25-1 and J usage is TRBJ2-2, with 8 nucleotides matching TRBD1. J lost 5 bases, V lost 7 bases, and 9 bases had no gene match. This CDR3 has 15 amino acids. CDR1 is MGHDK and CDR2 is SYGVNS in the germline V gene. Here the CDR3 DNA reads TGTGCCAGCACGGCGGGCAGGGGGCGTACCGGGGAGCTGTTTTTT. Protein product: CASTAGRGRTGELFF.

This clone turned up a few times. Other DNA sequences in this specimen translate into the identical CDR3. The chain joins TRBV9 to TRBJ2-5, with 7 nucleotides matching TRBD2. V gave up 0 bases and J gave up 1 base; unmatched junction bases: 6. CDR3 length: 16 amino acids. Germline values: CDR1 SGDLS, CDR2 YYNGEE. CDR3 nucleotides: TGTGCCAGCAGCGTAGGGAATAGCGGGCCCCAAGAGACCCAGTACTTC. Residues: CASSVGNSGPQETQYF.

The chain carries TRBV6-5 and TRBJ2-6; no clear D gene. Germline-derived CDR1 and CDR2 are MNHEY and SVGAGI. V was pared by 8 bases and J by 0 bases, with 8 bases between. This CDR3 region has 14 residues. CDR3 loop: CASLFVSGANVLTF. As DNA, the CDR3 is TGTGCCAGCCTCTTTGTCTCTGGGGCCAACGTCCTGACTTTC.

V is TRBV5-4 and J is TRBJ1-2; D perhaps matches TRBD1 (5 bases). Trimming cost V 0 bases and J 6 bases, with 15 bases left between them. CDR1 SGHNT and CDR2 YYREEE come from the germline V gene (reference sequence). The CDR3 has 15 residues. CDR3 region: CASSLAGTVRNGYTF. CDR3 nucleotide sequence: TGTGCCAGCAGCTTGGCCGGGACTGTACGTAATGGCTACACCTTC.

In DNA form, the CDR3 reads TGCGCCAGCAGCCGCTCGGAAGGGGTGGCGGGAGAGTCTTACGAGCAGTACTTC. Protein: CASSRSEGVAGESYEQYF. The chain employs TRBV4-3 and TRBJ2-7; 7 positions agree with TRBD2. This CDR3 has 18 residues. The germline V gene has CDR1 LGHNA and CDR2 YSLEER. The trim removed 4 bases at V and 4 bases at J, leaving 19 bases unmatched.

V is TRBV15 and J is TRBJ2-1; possibly TRBD1 for D (5 bases). Germline V CDR1 and CDR2: LNHNV, YYDKDF (reference sequence). CDR3 length equals 13 residues. V was pared by 3 bases and J by 7 bases, with 10 bases between. The chain's CDR3 is CATSSWQGNEQFF. CDR3 DNA sequence: TGTGCCACCAGCAGCTGGCAGGGAAATGAGCAGTTCTTC.

This clone was counted once. V gene TRBV27 combines with J gene TRBJ1-6; D not resolved. Trimming removed 0 bases at V and 0 bases at J, with 18 bases between. Germline V gene lookup returns CDR1 MNHEY and CDR2 SMNVEV (reference sequence). The CDR3 consists of 20 residues. The CDR3 spells CASSLSLGRALSSYNSPLHF. The CDR3 DNA follows: TGTGCCAGCAGTTTATCGTTGGGGAGGGCGCTCAGCTCCTATAATTCACCCCTCCACTTT.